These T cell receptor beta chains were read from a single sample in a study of blood T cell repertoires in COVID-19. Assay: immunoSEQ multiplex PCR; the TCRdb copy retains only in-frame clones and omits some. The top ten clones hold approximately 2% of a sample with roughly 400,000 clones, roughly 90% of them seen once. The sample consisted of PBMCs or T cells enriched from blood (not recorded which). The receptors come from a woman aged 40 to 55 with acute COVID-19. The CDR3 runs from the conserved cysteine through the conserved F or W. The order of the fields is D gene, J gene, clone size, V gene, CDR3 DNA, CDR3 protein. D genes are given only for firm matches. Rows give clone size only sometimes, using once, few, many, or a class for an expanded clone.

d_gene: .; j_gene: TRBJ1-1; abundance: .; v_gene: TRBV19; CDR3nt: TGTGCCAGTAGTATAGTCAGGGCCGTGGGCACTGAAGCTTTCTTT; CDR3aa: CASSIVRAVGTEAFF
d_gene: TRBD2; j_gene: TRBJ2-3; abundance: .; v_gene: TRBV5-4; CDR3nt: TGTGCCAGCAGCCGACTAGCGGGGGGGCGGAGTCTCACAGATACGCAGTATTTT; CDR3aa: CASSRLAGGRSLTDTQYF
d_gene: TRBD1; j_gene: TRBJ1-2; abundance: .; v_gene: TRBV4-1; CDR3nt: TGCGCCAGCAGCCTCCCCGGGACAGGGAAGGTTGGCTACACCTTC; CDR3aa: CASSLPGTGKVGYTF
d_gene: TRBD1; j_gene: TRBJ1-1; abundance: .; v_gene: TRBV29-1; CDR3nt: TGCAGCGTCGACCACAGGGGGCGCACTGAAGCTTTCTTT; CDR3aa: CSVDHRGRTEAFF
d_gene: TRBD1; j_gene: TRBJ1-1; abundance: few; v_gene: TRBV11-2; CDR3nt: TGTGCCAGCAGCCCGGCCCCGGGACAGGGGGCGGACACTGAAGCTTTCTTT; CDR3aa: CASSPAPGQGADTEAFF
d_gene: TRBD1; j_gene: TRBJ2-7; abundance: .; v_gene: TRBV9; CDR3nt: TGTGCCAGCAGCGTAGGACAGGGAAACGAGCAGTACTTC; CDR3aa: CASSVGQGNEQYF
d_gene: TRBD2; j_gene: TRBJ2-1; abundance: .; v_gene: TRBV6-5; CDR3nt: TGTGCCAGCAGCCCCGGGGGGGGTTACAATGAGCAGTTCTTC; CDR3aa: CASSPGGGYNEQFF
d_gene: TRBD2; j_gene: TRBJ2-5; abundance: .; v_gene: TRBV7-9; CDR3nt: TGTGCCAGCAGCAAAGGGACTAGTCAAGAGACCCAGTACTTC; CDR3aa: CASSKGTSQETQYF
d_gene: .; j_gene: TRBJ1-2; abundance: .; v_gene: TRBV14; CDR3nt: TGTGCCAGCAGCCCCCATTCCGGGGTCGGCTACACCTTC; CDR3aa: CASSPHSGVGYTF
d_gene: TRBD1; j_gene: TRBJ1-2; abundance: .; v_gene: TRBV12-3/TRBV12-4; CDR3nt: TGTGCCAGCAGCCCCCCAGGGGGCCATGGCTACACCTTC; CDR3aa: CASSPPGGHGYTF
d_gene: TRBD1; j_gene: TRBJ2-5; abundance: .; v_gene: TRBV7-9; CDR3nt: TGTGCCAGCAGCTCGACAGGGCCCCCCCAAGAGACCCAGTACTTC; CDR3aa: CASSSTGPPQETQYF
d_gene: .; j_gene: TRBJ1-1; abundance: .; v_gene: TRBV2; CDR3nt: TGTGCCAGCAGCAAAATGAACACTGAAGCTTTCTTT; CDR3aa: CASSKMNTEAFF
d_gene: .; j_gene: TRBJ2-7; abundance: .; v_gene: TRBV18; CDR3nt: TGTGCCAGCTCACCAATATCTGGGAGGGAGCAGTACTTC; CDR3aa: CASSPISGREQYF
d_gene: .; j_gene: TRBJ1-4; abundance: .; v_gene: TRBV10-2; CDR3nt: TGCGCCAGCAGTGAATTGGCAGGGGATAATGAAAAACTGTTTTTT; CDR3aa: CASSELAGDNEKLFF
d_gene: TRBD2; j_gene: TRBJ2-1; abundance: once; v_gene: TRBV3-1/TRBV3-2; CDR3nt: TGTGCCAGCAGCCAAGTAGGAACTAGCGGGGGTTGGGATGAGCAGTTCTTC; CDR3aa: CASSQVGTSGGWDEQFF
d_gene: TRBD2; j_gene: TRBJ2-3; abundance: .; v_gene: TRBV7-8; CDR3nt: TGTGCCAGCAGCTTCGTTCTAGCGGGGGGTCCCACAGATACGCAGTATTTT; CDR3aa: CASSFVLAGGPTDTQYF
d_gene: TRBD2; j_gene: TRBJ2-1; abundance: .; v_gene: TRBV3-1/TRBV3-2; CDR3nt: TGTGCCAGCAGCCAAGATAAGCGGGGGGGCCGCAGTGAGCAGTTCTTC; CDR3aa: CASSQDKRGGRSEQFF
d_gene: .; j_gene: TRBJ2-7; abundance: few; v_gene: TRBV2; CDR3nt: TGTGCCAGCAAGGACTTAGGTTACGAGCAGTACTTC; CDR3aa: CASKDLGYEQYF
d_gene: TRBD1; j_gene: TRBJ2-5; abundance: .; v_gene: TRBV11-2; CDR3nt: TGTGCCAGCAGCTACAGGGGGAAAGGGGAGACCCAGTACTTC; CDR3aa: CASSYRGKGETQYF
d_gene: .; j_gene: TRBJ1-2; abundance: .; v_gene: TRBV14; CDR3nt: TGTGCCAGCAGCCAAGATTCTACCTATGGCTACACCTTC; CDR3aa: CASSQDSTYGYTF
d_gene: TRBD1; j_gene: TRBJ1-1; abundance: .; v_gene: TRBV5-4; CDR3nt: TGTGCCAGCAGCTTGGGGCAGGGGGCAAGCAACACTGAAGCTTTCTTT; CDR3aa: CASSLGQGASNTEAFF
d_gene: TRBD2; j_gene: TRBJ2-2; abundance: .; v_gene: TRBV4-1; CDR3nt: TGCGCCAGCAGCCAATTAATGGCGGGGGGGAACACCGGGGAGCTGTTTTTT; CDR3aa: CASSQLMAGGNTGELFF
d_gene: TRBD1; j_gene: TRBJ1-2; abundance: once; v_gene: TRBV6-1; CDR3nt: TGTGCCAGCAGTGAAGAGAGGGCAGGGGGCGGCTACACCTTC; CDR3aa: CASSEERAGGGYTF
d_gene: TRBD2; j_gene: TRBJ2-5; abundance: .; v_gene: TRBV30; CDR3nt: TGTGCCTGGAGTGTACTAGCGGGCTACAAAGAGACCCAGTACTTC; CDR3aa: CAWSVLAGYKETQYF
d_gene: TRBD1; j_gene: TRBJ2-7; abundance: .; v_gene: TRBV10-1; CDR3nt: TGCGCCAGCAGTGAGTGGGGGACAGGGGGCATCGACGAGCAGTACTTC; CDR3aa: CASSEWGTGGIDEQYF
d_gene: TRBD1; j_gene: TRBJ1-2; abundance: .; v_gene: TRBV12-3/TRBV12-4; CDR3nt: TGTGCCAGCAGTTTCGGGACAGACTATGGCTACACCTTC; CDR3aa: CASSFGTDYGYTF
d_gene: .; j_gene: TRBJ1-5; abundance: .; v_gene: TRBV2; CDR3nt: TGTGCCAGCAGTGAAAGCAGGGTTAATCAGCCCCAGCATTTT; CDR3aa: CASSESRVNQPQHF
d_gene: TRBD1; j_gene: TRBJ1-3; abundance: .; v_gene: TRBV18; CDR3nt: TGTGCCAGCTCACTTGGAGAGACAGGGGCCTCTGGAAACACCATATATTTT; CDR3aa: CASSLGETGASGNTIYF
d_gene: .; j_gene: TRBJ2-1; abundance: .; v_gene: TRBV19; CDR3nt: TGTGCCAGTAGTTCCACGGGACAAGCAAACAATGAGCAGTTCTTC; CDR3aa: CASSSTGQANNEQFF
d_gene: TRBD2; j_gene: TRBJ2-1; abundance: once; v_gene: TRBV5-5; CDR3nt: TGTGCCAGCAGCCCAACCCTAGCGGGGAGGAATGAGCAGTTCTTC; CDR3aa: CASSPTLAGRNEQFF
d_gene: .; j_gene: TRBJ1-6; abundance: few; v_gene: TRBV4-1; CDR3nt: TGCGCCAGCAGCCCCCGTATTCAGGTTCTAAATTCACCCCTCCACTTT; CDR3aa: CASSPRIQVLNSPLHF
d_gene: .; j_gene: TRBJ1-5; abundance: .; v_gene: TRBV19; CDR3nt: TGTGCCAGTAGGCCCAATAGAAACAATCAGCCCCAGCATTTT; CDR3aa: CASRPNRNNQPQHF
d_gene: .; j_gene: TRBJ2-5; abundance: .; v_gene: TRBV24-1; CDR3nt: TGTGCCACCAGTGACGAAGAGACCCAGTACTTC; CDR3aa: CATSDEETQYF
d_gene: .; j_gene: TRBJ1-1; abundance: .; v_gene: TRBV24-1; CDR3nt: TGTGCCACCAGGGGGGGACTGAGAAATAAAATGAACACTGAAGCTTTCTTT; CDR3aa: CATRGGLRNKMNTEAFF
d_gene: .; j_gene: TRBJ2-2; abundance: .; v_gene: TRBV9; CDR3nt: TGTGCCAGCAGCGTCAGGTCCGGGGTGAACACCGGGGAGCTGTTTTTT; CDR3aa: CASSVRSGVNTGELFF
d_gene: .; j_gene: TRBJ1-6; abundance: .; v_gene: TRBV19; CDR3nt: TGTGCCAGTAGGAAACAGGGAGATGCCGGATCACCCCTCCACTTT; CDR3aa: CASRKQGDAGSPLHF
d_gene: .; j_gene: TRBJ1-1; abundance: .; v_gene: TRBV30; CDR3nt: TGTGCCTGGAAGGCAGGATATTTGAACACTGAAGCTTTCTTT; CDR3aa: CAWKAGYLNTEAFF
d_gene: .; j_gene: TRBJ2-3; abundance: .; v_gene: TRBV24-1; CDR3nt: TGTGCCACCAGTGCGGGGAGCACAGATACGCAGTATTTT; CDR3aa: CATSAGSTDTQYF
d_gene: TRBD1; j_gene: TRBJ1-6; abundance: few; v_gene: TRBV5-1; CDR3nt: TGCGCCAGCAGCCCTATTGGGCTCGGGACAGGGGAGACGCCCCTCCACTTT; CDR3aa: CASSPIGLGTGETPLHF
d_gene: .; j_gene: TRBJ2-5; abundance: .; v_gene: TRBV4-2; CDR3nt: TGTGCCAGCAGCCAAGTGATTAGCGGAGAGACCCAGTACTTC; CDR3aa: CASSQVISGETQYF
d_gene: TRBD1; j_gene: TRBJ2-5; abundance: .; v_gene: TRBV6-5; CDR3nt: TGTGCCAGCAGTTCCGGGGACAGGGTACACCAAGAGACCCAGTACTTC; CDR3aa: CASSSGDRVHQETQYF
d_gene: .; j_gene: TRBJ1-1; abundance: .; v_gene: TRBV9; CDR3nt: TGTGCCAGCAGCACTAGTAAGACGGATGTGAACACTGAAGCTTTCTTT; CDR3aa: CASSTSKTDVNTEAFF
d_gene: .; j_gene: TRBJ2-7; abundance: .; v_gene: TRBV7-2; CDR3nt: TGTGCCAGCAGCTTAAGGGGGGGCGAGCAGTACTTC; CDR3aa: CASSLRGGEQYF
d_gene: .; j_gene: TRBJ1-1; abundance: .; v_gene: TRBV18; CDR3nt: TGTGCCAGCTCCTGGGGCAATCACAACACTGAAGCTTTCTTT; CDR3aa: CASSWGNHNTEAFF
d_gene: .; j_gene: TRBJ1-2; abundance: .; v_gene: TRBV5-1; CDR3nt: TGCGCCAGCAGCTTGGGACAGTCCTATGGCTACACCTTC; CDR3aa: CASSLGQSYGYTF
d_gene: .; j_gene: TRBJ2-5; abundance: .; v_gene: TRBV5-1; CDR3nt: TGCGCCAGCAGCCCGGGTGTGGAGACCCAGTACTTC; CDR3aa: CASSPGVETQYF
d_gene: TRBD1; j_gene: TRBJ1-1; abundance: .; v_gene: TRBV6-5; CDR3nt: TGTGCCAGCAGTTACTCGATAGGGGGCGGCACTGAAGCTTTCTTT; CDR3aa: CASSYSIGGGTEAFF
d_gene: .; j_gene: TRBJ1-4; abundance: .; v_gene: TRBV10-3; CDR3nt: TGTGCCATCAGTGATGTGGGGGGGCTTAGAGAAAAACTGTTTTTT; CDR3aa: CAISDVGGLREKLFF
d_gene: TRBD1; j_gene: TRBJ2-3; abundance: few; v_gene: TRBV12-5; CDR3nt: TGTGCTAGTGGTGCCTCGACAGGGCCGAGCACAGATACGCAGTATTTT; CDR3aa: CASGASTGPSTDTQYF
d_gene: .; j_gene: TRBJ2-1; abundance: .; v_gene: TRBV19; CDR3nt: TGTGCCAGTAGTATATCCGGCGGGGCGGACAATGAGCAGTTCTTC; CDR3aa: CASSISGGADNEQFF
d_gene: TRBD2; j_gene: TRBJ2-3; abundance: .; v_gene: TRBV9; CDR3nt: TGTGCCAGCAGCGTAGCGGGGGGGCAAAATACGCAGTATTTT; CDR3aa: CASSVAGGQNTQYF
d_gene: TRBD1; j_gene: TRBJ2-3; abundance: .; v_gene: TRBV10-3; CDR3nt: TGTGCCATCAGTGAGTCAGGGACAGGGGGCCCAGATACGCAGTATTTT; CDR3aa: CAISESGTGGPDTQYF
d_gene: .; j_gene: TRBJ2-1; abundance: .; v_gene: TRBV4-2; CDR3nt: TGTGCCAGCAGCGGAACAACAGGGTTTGGTCGTGAGCAGTTCTTC; CDR3aa: CASSGTTGFGREQFF
d_gene: TRBD1; j_gene: TRBJ1-2; abundance: .; v_gene: TRBV7-8; CDR3nt: TGTGCCAGCAGCACCTCCACGACAGGGGATGGCTACACCTTC; CDR3aa: CASSTSTTGDGYTF
d_gene: .; j_gene: TRBJ2-3; abundance: once; v_gene: TRBV5-6; CDR3nt: TGTGCCAGCAGCGCGGCATACACAGATACGCAGTATTTT; CDR3aa: CASSAAYTDTQYF